One sample yielded the 20 T cell receptor beta chains listed below, sequenced in a study of blood T cell repertoires in COVID-19. Using immunoSEQ multiplex PCR, the repertoire was profiled, and TCRdb retains in-frame clones only, with some absent. The data contain approximately 230,000 clones, around nine tenths of them singletons. The sample consisted of peripheral blood. Every receptor here comes from a woman aged 40 to 50 who had recovered from COVID-19.

The sample holds one count of this clone. This chain joins TRBV7-2 and TRBJ2-3; maybe TRBD1 (6 bases). The CDR3 totals 16 residues. Trimming stripped 1 base from V and 4 bases from J, with 15 bases between. From germline, CDR1 is SGHTA and CDR2 FQGNSA. The CDR3 loop reads CASSLDSRGRADTQYF. The CDR3 DNA is TGTGCCAGCAGCTTAGATTCCAGGGGTCGGGCAGATACGCAGTATTTT.

The gene calls are TRBV28 and TRBJ1-5; D perhaps matches TRBD1 (6 bases). Trimming removed 3 bases from V and 0 bases from J, with 21 bases in between. This CDR3 comprises 19 residues. CDR1 MDHEN and CDR2 SYDVKM come from the germline V gene. CDR3 residues: CASSLAPGREGVSNQPQHF. CDR3 DNA: TGTGCCAGCAGTTTGGCCCCCGGCAGGGAGGGGGTTAGCAATCAGCCCCAGCATTTT.

V usage is TRBV7-8 and J usage is TRBJ2-3; TRBD2 agrees at 7 bases. With V trimmed by 5 bases and J by 1 base, 6 bases remained unmatched. The CDR3 runs 15 residues. Germline assignment: CDR1 SGHVS and CDR2 FQNEAQ. CDR3: CASSTRLAGTDTQYF. In DNA form, the CDR3 reads TGTGCCAGCAGCACCCGACTAGCCGGCACAGATACGCAGTATTTT.

Turning to this clone: This could be a read error, since a much larger clone is one nucleotide away. At the DNA level, this CDR3 is encoded by other sequences in the same sample as well. This rearrangement joins TRBV12-3 or TRBV12-4 to TRBJ2-7; TRBD1 is a possible D gene (6 bases). V gave up 5 bases and J gave up 3 bases, with 8 bases separating them. The CDR3 runs 12 residues. The CDR3, as DNA: TGTGCCAGCAGTCCGGACAGCTACGAGCAGTACTTC. Translating it yields CASSPDSYEQYF.

The rearrangement joins TRBV15 to TRBJ2-1; TRBD1 matches at 9 bases. Losses at the gene ends were 5 bases for V and 5 bases for J; bases not matched to a gene: 4. The V gene's germline CDR1 is LNHNV and CDR2 YYDKDF (reference sequence). The CDR3 covers 14 residues. The CDR3 DNA reads as TGTGCCACCAGCCCATGGACAGGGGACAATGAGCAGTTCTTC. Its translation: CATSPWTGDNEQFF.

This chain connects TRBV19 to TRBJ1-3; D ambiguous. Germline V lookup: CDR1 LNHDA, CDR2 SQIVND (reference sequence). The CDR3 consists of 16 residues. V lost 3 bases, J lost 0 bases, and 12 bases lay in between. CDR3 loop: CASSILFTSSGNTIYF. For the CDR3, the DNA is TGTGCCAGTAGTATTTTGTTCACAAGCTCTGGAAACACCATATATTTT.

As for this clone: Other DNA sequences in the sample encode the same CDR3. V is TRBV19 and J is TRBJ2-7; 8 bases fit TRBD2. V was pared by 2 bases and J by 2 bases, with 2 bases of the junction left unmatched. Germline V gene lookup returns CDR1 LNHDA and CDR2 SQIVND (reference sequence). This CDR3 comprises 14 residues. CDR3 sequence: CASSILAGPYEQYF. In DNA, the CDR3 is TGTGCCAGTAGTATATTAGCGGGACCCTACGAGCAGTACTTC. Using reference TRBV19 and TRBJ2-7 for the parts outside the CDR3, the full variable domain is DGGITQSPKYLFRKEGQNVTLSCEQNLNHDAMYWYRQDPGQGLRLIYYSQIVNDFQKGDIAEGYSVSREKKESFPLTVTSAQKNPTAFYLCASSILAGPYEQYFGPGTRLTVT.

The J gene is TRBJ2-1, the V gene TRBV7-3, with TRBD2 matching over 14 bases. The CDR3 extends over 16 amino acids. The junction had 7 bases not matched to a gene; V was cut back by 4 bases and J by 8 bases. Germline lookup yields CDR1 SGHTA and CDR2 FQGTGA. Here the CDR3 DNA reads TGTGCCAGCAGCTCTCGACTAGCGGGGGGGCTGGATGAGCAGTTCTTC. Translation gives CASSSRLAGGLDEQFF.

This clone was picked up a small number of times. The rearrangement uses TRBV7-2 and TRBJ1-6; D is ambiguous. The V gene lost 2 bases and the J gene lost 13 bases, with 9 bases spanning the gap. This CDR3 has 12 residues. Looked up from germline, CDR1 is SGHTA and CDR2 is FQGNSA. The CDR3 protein is CASSLTDRPLHF. CDR3 DNA sequence: TGTGCCAGCAGCTTAACAGATCGGCCCCTCCACTTT.

The rearrangement joins TRBV7-6 to TRBJ1-4, with D possibly matching TRBD1 (5 bases). The CDR3 is made up of 18 amino acids. Per germline, CDR1 SGHVS and CDR2 FNYEAQ. Trimming took 3 bases from V and 0 from J, leaving 17 bases between them. DNA of the CDR3: TGTGCCAGCAGCTTTTCAACAAGGGGTGAGACAACTAATGAAAAACTGTTTTTT. Its protein is CASSFSTRGETTNEKLFF.

The rearrangement links TRBV13 to TRBJ2-2, with 7 bases aligning to TRBD1. The V and J ends lost 5 bases and 3 bases, in that order; junction bases with no gene match: 9. The CDR3 runs to 16 residues. CDR1 and CDR2 (germline): PRHDT, FYEKMQ (reference sequence). Written as DNA, the CDR3 is TGTGCCAGCAGCCAGTACAGGGGTATCGACACCGGGGAGCTGTTTTTT. It encodes CASSQYRGIDTGELFF.

This sequence joins TRBV2 and TRBJ1-4; D call uncertain. Trimming took 6 bases from V and 0 from J, leaving 8 bases between them. The CDR3 length is 14 residues. Per the germline V gene, CDR1 is SNHLY and CDR2 is FYNNEI. The CDR3 loop reads CASRTQPTNEKLFF. The CDR3 DNA is TGTGCCAGCAGGACACAGCCAACTAATGAAAAACTGTTTTTT.

The gene calls are TRBV10-3 and TRBJ2-7, with 8 nucleotides matching TRBD1. Germline assignment: CDR1 ENHRY and CDR2 SYGVKD. The trim removed 9 bases at V and 0 bases at J, leaving 4 bases unmatched. The CDR3 runs 13 residues. CDR3 sequence: CAITGGTSYEQYF. For the CDR3, the DNA is TGTGCCATTACAGGGGGGACCTCCTACGAGCAGTACTTC.

This clone was counted a single time. V usage is TRBV19 and J usage is TRBJ2-7; perhaps TRBD2 as D (5 bases). The CDR3 covers 16 residues. Germline V gene data show CDR1 as LNHDA and CDR2 as SQIVND (reference sequence). V was cut by 3 bases and J by 2 bases, with 17 bases left in between. CDR3 nucleotide sequence: TGTGCCAGTAGTATTTTGGCTGGGGTCGGGACCTACGAGCAGTACTTC. Its translation: CASSILAGVGTYEQYF.

V gene TRBV7-9 combines with J gene TRBJ1-6; D remains ambiguous. Per germline, CDR1 SEHNR and CDR2 FQNEAQ (reference sequence). V was clipped by 1 base and J by 6 bases, with 10 bases between them. The length of the CDR3 is 15 residues. In nucleotides, the CDR3 is TGTGCCAGCAGCTTAGGGGCAGGCGCTAATTCACCCCTCCACTTT. It translates to CASSLGAGANSPLHF.

The chain links TRBV3-1 (or the pseudogene TRBV3-2) to TRBJ2-1; D uncertain. The CDR3 has 13 residues. Germline V gives CDR1 LGHDT, CDR2 YNNKEL (reference sequence). V was cut by 4 bases and J by 5 bases, with 9 bases left in between. In DNA, the CDR3 is TGTGCCAGCAGCCTTCTGGTAGACAATGAGCAGTTCTTC. Amino acid sequence: CASSLLVDNEQFF.

In this sample, this clone turned up a few times. CDR3 loop: CASSQVAGSSYNEQFF. Here the CDR3 DNA reads TGTGCCAGCAGCCAAGTCGCAGGTAGCTCCTACAATGAGCAGTTCTTC. The chain links TRBV3-1 (or the pseudogene TRBV3-2) to TRBJ2-1, with D unresolved. The CDR3 loop spans 16 amino acids. Trimming took off 1 base at V and 0 bases at J, with 10 bases between the two ends. Germline V CDR1 and CDR2: LGHDT, YNNKEL (reference sequence).

The chain combines TRBV2 with TRBJ1-5; possible D gene TRBD1, 5 bases. The CDR3 loop spans 15 amino acids. Germline loops: CDR1 SNHLY, CDR2 FYNNEI. V lost 3 bases, J lost 1 base, and 10 bases lay in between. The CDR3 loop is CASSDYGGSNQPQHF. As DNA, the CDR3 is TGTGCCAGCAGTGATTATGGGGGGAGCAATCAGCCCCAGCATTTT.

The chain carries TRBV9 and TRBJ1-2, with D unclear. Trimming stripped 4 bases from V and 4 bases from J, with 17 bases between. CDR1 and CDR2 (germline): SGDLS, YYNGEE. The CDR3 spans 15 residues. The CDR3 is CASSSTGRLAYGYTF. DNA of the CDR3: TGTGCCAGCAGCTCGACCGGCAGGCTCGCCTATGGCTACACCTTC.

The rearrangement links TRBV7-2 to TRBJ2-2; a weak D match, TRBD1 (5 bases). Germline CDR1 and CDR2: SGHTA and FQGNSA. The ends were cut back, 2 bases at V and 0 bases at J, with 10 bases in the middle. The CDR3 has 16 amino acids. CDR3 bases: TGTGCCAGCAGCTTACTGGGGCGAACGAACACCGGGGAGCTGTTTTTT. It specifies CASSLLGRTNTGELFF.